The entry below gives a single T cell receptor beta chain sequence along with its context. Followed longitudinally, the Seattle patients had been enrolled during active infection. The record originates from a study of blood T cell repertoires in COVID-19. Study information: Material from acute and convalescent COVID-19 was sourced from the United States, Italy and Spain. PBMCs, B-cell-depleted T cells, or T cells were the source of the cDNA or gDNA that made up the material.

Clones were read by immunoSEQ multiplex PCR, and TCRdb kept only the in-frame ones, dropping some. This sample has fewer than 700,000 clones, with 85% to 90% found just once. This CDR3 is built from 14 residues. CDR1 is MDHEN and CDR2 is SYDVKM in the germline V gene. V lost 8 bases, J lost 3 bases, and 13 bases lay in between. Sequencing used peripheral blood. V is TRBV28 and J is TRBJ1-4; D is undetermined. The clonotype comes from a woman aged 45-59 years with COVID-19, enrolled during active disease. The CDR3: CASGGEGANEKLFF. CDR3 coding DNA: TGTGCCAGCGGAGGCGAGGGAGCTAATGAAAAACTGTTTTTT.